This T cell receptor (beta chain) originates from a study of T cells in Graves' hyperthyroidism and ophthalmopathy (dated by TCRdb to the late 2010s). The study in broad terms: Peripheral blood samples were taken at the time of initial diagnosis, prior to any treatment. To identify TCR V-J signatures that set the groups apart, the researchers used a discovery cohort of 90 to 100 patients, made up of 40 to 45 with Graves' ophthalmopathy and 57 with stable Graves' hyperthyroidism. Prospective prediction of ophthalmopathy was tested in an independent validation cohort consisting of 18 hyperthyroidism patients and some 16 patients who later progressed to ophthalmopathy. The 80 to 100 discovery patients were randomly divided into training and test sets at a 7:3 ratio. The study also compared thyroid tissue and blood T-cell repertoires from about six Graves' hyperthyroidism patients. After sampling, hyperthyroidism patients received methimazole starting at 30 mg daily, and ophthalmopathy patients received high-dose intravenous methylprednisolone. The paper describes TCR Vbeta CDR3 sequencing of some 130 peripheral blood samples, made up of about 41 ophthalmopathy patients, 70 to 75 hyperthyroidism patients and about 17 progressor patients.

The TCR beta CDR3 regions were amplified from RNA transcripts. For the first round of RT-PCR on the TCR CDR3, the HTBI primer set was used together with the Qiagen OneStep RT-PCR kit. Libraries were constructed in a second round of multiplex PCR, after which size selection and purification were carried out. Sequencing of the libraries was done on an Illumina HiSeq2000 using paired-end 100 bp reads. As for the authors' bioinformatics: SOAPnuke was used to process the raw data, with reads discarded if the reads contained adapters or uncalled bases, had a mean Phred below 15, or lacked an exact constant-primer or identifier match. High-quality paired reads were merged using COPE v1.2.5, and each unique nucleotide sequence was defined as a clonotype. Clonotypes were aligned to IMGT TRBV, TRBD and TRBJ reference segments using MiTCR v1.1. The analysis was restricted to V-J combinations with a frequency above 0.0001, which together covered roughly 99% of the repertoires. A TCS score was defined as the ratio of F50 (clonal expansion) to E x V (chaos), with BLOSUM62-based TCRdist applied between CDR3 peptides within each V-J. Welch's t-statistics and random forest reduced just over 500 V-J features to fewer than 15, which were used in a naive Bayes classifier (R e1071). TCRdb cleaned the public reads at Q25 with fastp, built clones with MiXCR and kept in-frame beta chains. Rows with a matching CDR3 protein are joined into one entry that keeps the most common DNA and genes. V and J calls and clone size were set by TCRdb, not the authors. Here the sample has more than 500,000 distinct CDR3 sequences; roughly a sixth occur a single time. About 29% of the sample is taken by the ten largest.

The CDR3 numbers 13 residues from cysteine through phenylalanine. Only CDR3 DNA remains: 39 bases, in frame from the first base. The V end loses 2 bases and the J end loses 5 bases, and a stretch of 11 bases separates them. From the germline V gene (reference sequence), CDR1 is DFQATT and CDR2 is SNEGSKA. This clonotype was observed many times. The clone's antigen remains unknown. No base qualities exist here, and no much larger clone lies one base off it. Ophthalmopathy patients had moderately to severely active disease, Clinical Activity Score of at least 3, NOSPECS grade of at least 4, and duration under 3 months. The study excluded patients with uncontrolled infections, other autoimmune diseases, pregnancy or lactation. Diagnoses were established on the basis of clinical symptoms, serum thyroxine and TRAb, thyroid ultrasound, and orbital computed tomography. PBMCs were separated from under 11 ml of fresh peripheral blood using Ficoll-Paque density gradient centrifugation. Total RNA was extracted with Trizol reagent, and quality was checked on an Agilent 2100 Bioanalyzer.

Here is what the overall study found, with its caveats: In validation, the model predicted progression to ophthalmopathy a median of around 6.5 months before onset, with roughly 71% sensitivity and roughly 79% specificity. No statistical method was used to set the sample size in advance, and investigators knew the group allocation. Most expanded thyroid clonotypes (frequency above 0.001) were also detected in blood, suggesting blood repertoires may reflect thyroid immune responses. A model built on a 13 V-J signature distinguished ophthalmopathy from stable hyperthyroidism, reaching 85% to 90% sensitivity and about 81% specificity in cross-validation and 80%/75% in testing.

The chain was built from TRBV20-1 and TRBJ2-3; the D gene lacks a confident call. Material for sequencing was blood. The receptor comes from a young woman with Graves' ophthalmopathy. The DNA sequence is given as TGCAGTGCTAGACCAAACGTAGGAGATACGCAGTATTTT. Translated, this is CSARPNVGDTQYF.